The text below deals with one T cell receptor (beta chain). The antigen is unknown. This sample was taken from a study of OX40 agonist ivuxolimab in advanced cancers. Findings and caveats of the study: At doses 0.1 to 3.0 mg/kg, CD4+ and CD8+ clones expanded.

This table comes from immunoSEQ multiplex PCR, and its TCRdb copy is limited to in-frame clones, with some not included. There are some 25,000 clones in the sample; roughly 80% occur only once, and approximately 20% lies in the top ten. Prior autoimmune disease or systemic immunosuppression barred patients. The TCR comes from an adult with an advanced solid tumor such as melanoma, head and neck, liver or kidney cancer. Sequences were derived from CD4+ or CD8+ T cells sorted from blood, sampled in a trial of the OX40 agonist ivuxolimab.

The CDR3 sequence: CASTRVAGGHNEQFF. The CDR3 nucleotides read TGTGCCAGCACTCGGGTTGCGGGGGGCCACAATGAGCAGTTCTTC. The chain recombines TRBV9 with TRBJ2-1; TRBD2 aligns across 8 bases. CDR1 is SGDLS and CDR2 is YYNGEE in the germline V gene. The CDR3 runs 15 residues. V trimming: 6 bases; J trimming: 5 bases; junction bases outside the gene matches: 10.